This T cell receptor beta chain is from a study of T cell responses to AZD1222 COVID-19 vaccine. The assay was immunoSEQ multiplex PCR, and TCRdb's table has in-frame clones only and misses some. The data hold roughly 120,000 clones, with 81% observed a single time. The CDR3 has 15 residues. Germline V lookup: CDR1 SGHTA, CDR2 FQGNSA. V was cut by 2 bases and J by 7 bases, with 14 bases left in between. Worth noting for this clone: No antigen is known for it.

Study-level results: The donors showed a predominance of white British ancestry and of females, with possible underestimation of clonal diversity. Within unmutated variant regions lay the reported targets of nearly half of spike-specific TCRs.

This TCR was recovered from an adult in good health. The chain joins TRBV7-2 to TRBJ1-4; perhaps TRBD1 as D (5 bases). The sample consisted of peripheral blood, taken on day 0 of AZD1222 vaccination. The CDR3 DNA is TGTGCCAGCAGCTTAAGTCAGGGCGGTATTGAAAAACTGTTTTTT. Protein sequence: CASSLSQGGIEKLFF.